The rows below give T cell receptor beta chains drawn from one sample of a study of T cell clonotyping in hematopoietic cell transplantation. Some clones are missing from TCRdb's copy, which holds only in-frame ones; the method was immunoSEQ multiplex PCR. The sample records 6,000 to 9,000 clones, about 89% being singletons. Source: PBMCs, taken 30 days after allogeneic stem cell transplant. Receptor source: a female patient aged 50-59 years who had an allogeneic stem cell transplant from an unrelated donor, so the T cells may come from the graft donor. Some clones in this sample may be carry-over from other donors' samples. The CDR3 runs from the conserved cysteine through the conserved F or W. Fields, in order: V gene, J gene, clone size, D gene, CDR3 DNA, CDR3 protein. D genes are given only for firm matches. The size entry is marked missing in some rows and otherwise reads once, few, many or a size class.

v_gene: TRBV28
j_gene: TRBJ1-2
abundance: once
d_gene: NA
CDR3nt: TGTGCCAGCAGTCGACAGCCCAGAGGCTACACCTTC
CDR3aa: CASSRQPRGYTF

v_gene: TRBV6-1
j_gene: TRBJ2-7
abundance: NA
d_gene: NA
CDR3nt: TGTGCCAGCAGTGAATCCGAAAGCATCCGAAACGAGCAGTACTTC
CDR3aa: CASSESESIRNEQYF

v_gene: TRBV5-7
j_gene: TRBJ1-1
abundance: NA
d_gene: NA
CDR3nt: TGTGCCAGCAGCTTGCGGGGGCACGGGTTTAGAACTGAAGCTTTCTTT
CDR3aa: CASSLRGHGFRTEAFF

v_gene: TRBV19
j_gene: TRBJ2-5
abundance: NA
d_gene: NA
CDR3nt: TGTGCCAGTAGTAGGGACTTTCAAGAGACCCAGTACTTC
CDR3aa: CASSRDFQETQYF

v_gene: TRBV28
j_gene: TRBJ2-7
abundance: NA
d_gene: NA
CDR3nt: TGTGCCAGCAGTGTATACCCGTCACAGCGTTCCTACGAGCAGTACTTC
CDR3aa: CASSVYPSQRSYEQYF

v_gene: TRBV5-1
j_gene: TRBJ2-7
abundance: NA
d_gene: TRBD2
CDR3nt: TGCGCCAGCAGCTCTGCCGGGGGGACCTACGAGCAGTACTTC
CDR3aa: CASSSAGGTYEQYF

v_gene: TRBV25-1
j_gene: TRBJ2-7
abundance: NA
d_gene: NA
CDR3nt: TGTGCCAGCTTTTTTGATGAGGGAGGCGAGCAGTACTTC
CDR3aa: CASFFDEGGEQYF

v_gene: TRBV9
j_gene: TRBJ2-7
abundance: NA
d_gene: NA
CDR3nt: TGTGCCAGCAGCGTAGGGAACAGCTACGAGCAGTACTTC
CDR3aa: CASSVGNSYEQYF

v_gene: TRBV27
j_gene: TRBJ2-5
abundance: NA
d_gene: NA
CDR3nt: TGTGCCAGCAGTTTAGGCAGGCCGGAGACCCAGTACTTC
CDR3aa: CASSLGRPETQYF

v_gene: TRBV5-5
j_gene: TRBJ2-7
abundance: NA
d_gene: NA
CDR3nt: TGTGCCAGCAGCTGGGGAATGGGGCAGTACTTC
CDR3aa: CASSWGMGQYF

v_gene: TRBV7-6
j_gene: TRBJ2-5
abundance: NA
d_gene: TRBD2
CDR3nt: TGTGCCAGCACCCCTAGCGGGACTAGCGGGGGGGTTCAAGAGACCCAGTACTTC
CDR3aa: CASTPSGTSGGVQETQYF

v_gene: TRBV18
j_gene: TRBJ2-7
abundance: NA
d_gene: NA
CDR3nt: TGTGCCAGCTCACCTTCGGAGCGGACGAACGAGCAGTACTTC
CDR3aa: CASSPSERTNEQYF

v_gene: TRBV4-3
j_gene: TRBJ2-1
abundance: NA
d_gene: TRBD2
CDR3nt: TGCGCCAGCAGCCAAGATAGACTAGCGGGAGATTATGAGCAGTTCTTC
CDR3aa: CASSQDRLAGDYEQFF

v_gene: TRBV27
j_gene: TRBJ1-6
abundance: NA
d_gene: NA
CDR3nt: TGTGCCAGCAGTTTATCGGCCGATGGGAATTCACCCCTCCACTTT
CDR3aa: CASSLSADGNSPLHF

v_gene: TRBV19
j_gene: TRBJ1-2
abundance: NA
d_gene: NA
CDR3nt: TGTGCCAGTAGTATAGTCCAGGGAAACGATGGCTACACCTTC
CDR3aa: CASSIVQGNDGYTF

v_gene: TRBV6-5
j_gene: TRBJ1-2
abundance: NA
d_gene: TRBD1
CDR3nt: TGTGCCAGCCGCCCCCCGGGACAGGGCAACTATGGCTACACCTTC
CDR3aa: CASRPPGQGNYGYTF

v_gene: TRBV27
j_gene: TRBJ2-7
abundance: few
d_gene: TRBD2
CDR3nt: TGTGCCAGCAGCAGACTAGCTGGTGAGCAGTACTTC
CDR3aa: CASSRLAGEQYF

v_gene: TRBV6-5
j_gene: TRBJ1-2
abundance: NA
d_gene: TRBD1
CDR3nt: TGTGCCAGCAGTTCCAGGACAGGGAGAGTTTACTATGGCTACACCTTC
CDR3aa: CASSSRTGRVYYGYTF

v_gene: TRBV5-8
j_gene: TRBJ1-2
abundance: NA
d_gene: NA
CDR3nt: TGTGCCAGCAGCTTAAATGCGGCTTATGGCTACACCTTC
CDR3aa: CASSLNAAYGYTF

v_gene: TRBV19
j_gene: TRBJ1-5
abundance: NA
d_gene: TRBD1
CDR3nt: TGTGCCAGTAGTATAGAACAGGGGAGTGGTCAGCCCCAGCATTTT
CDR3aa: CASSIEQGSGQPQHF

v_gene: TRBV4-1
j_gene: TRBJ1-1
abundance: NA
d_gene: NA
CDR3nt: TGCGCCAGCAGCCAAGCGGCAGGGTTGGACACTGAAGCTTTCTTT
CDR3aa: CASSQAAGLDTEAFF

v_gene: TRBV28
j_gene: TRBJ1-1
abundance: NA
d_gene: TRBD1
CDR3nt: TGTGCCAGCTATAGACAGGGCTCTGAAGCTTTCTTT
CDR3aa: CASYRQGSEAFF

v_gene: TRBV4-1
j_gene: TRBJ1-4
abundance: few
d_gene: NA
CDR3nt: TGCGCCAGCAGCGAACATTGGAATGTGGATGAAAAACTGTTTTTT
CDR3aa: CASSEHWNVDEKLFF

v_gene: TRBV7-2
j_gene: TRBJ2-7
abundance: NA
d_gene: TRBD2
CDR3nt: TGTGCCAGCAGCTTATCGGTGACTAGCAGCTACGAGCAGTACTTC
CDR3aa: CASSLSVTSSYEQYF

v_gene: TRBV7-6
j_gene: TRBJ1-6
abundance: NA
d_gene: TRBD1
CDR3nt: TGTGCCAGCAGCCGAGGACAGGGATTCTATAATTCACCCCTCCACTTT
CDR3aa: CASSRGQGFYNSPLHF

v_gene: TRBV19
j_gene: TRBJ2-4
abundance: NA
d_gene: TRBD2
CDR3nt: TGTGCCAGTAGTATTTGGGGACCTCGACTAGCCGAAAACATTCAGTACTTC
CDR3aa: CASSIWGPRLAENIQYF

v_gene: TRBV7-8
j_gene: TRBJ2-1
abundance: NA
d_gene: NA
CDR3nt: TGTGCCAGCAGCTTAGTCGGGAGCTCCTACAATGAGCAGTTCTTC
CDR3aa: CASSLVGSSYNEQFF

v_gene: TRBV7-2
j_gene: TRBJ2-7
abundance: NA
d_gene: NA
CDR3nt: TGTGCCAGCAGCTTGGGGGCAGCTATAACCTACGAGCAGTACTTC
CDR3aa: CASSLGAAITYEQYF

v_gene: TRBV2
j_gene: TRBJ1-6
abundance: NA
d_gene: NA
CDR3nt: TGTGCCAGCAAGATACAGAATTCACCCCTCCACTTT
CDR3aa: CASKIQNSPLHF

v_gene: TRBV5-6
j_gene: TRBJ1-1
abundance: NA
d_gene: NA
CDR3nt: TGTGCCAGCAGCTTGTCAGGGACTGAAGCTTTCTTT
CDR3aa: CASSLSGTEAFF

v_gene: TRBV19
j_gene: TRBJ1-5
abundance: NA
d_gene: NA
CDR3nt: TGTGCCAGTAGTCGATGGGAAGGAGGCAATCAGCCCCAGCATTTT
CDR3aa: CASSRWEGGNQPQHF

v_gene: TRBV5-1
j_gene: TRBJ2-3
abundance: NA
d_gene: TRBD2
CDR3nt: TGCGCCAGCAGCTTGGAGGGGCTAGCGGGAGCCGGAGATACGCAGTATTTT
CDR3aa: CASSLEGLAGAGDTQYF

v_gene: TRBV27
j_gene: TRBJ1-1
abundance: few
d_gene: TRBD1
CDR3nt: TGTGCCAGCAGTCCCTCGGGACAGGGAGGCACTGAAGCTTTCTTT
CDR3aa: CASSPSGQGGTEAFF

v_gene: TRBV6-5
j_gene: TRBJ1-1
abundance: once
d_gene: NA
CDR3nt: TGTGCCAGCAGCCGTTACACTGAAGCTTTCTTT
CDR3aa: CASSRYTEAFF

v_gene: TRBV30
j_gene: TRBJ1-5
abundance: NA
d_gene: TRBD1
CDR3nt: TGTGCCTGGGACAGGGAACGGAATCAGCCCCAGCATTTT
CDR3aa: CAWDRERNQPQHF

v_gene: TRBV6-8
j_gene: TRBJ2-2
abundance: NA
d_gene: NA
CDR3nt: TGTGCCAGCAGTAGTTACACCGGGGAGCTGTTTTTT
CDR3aa: CASSSYTGELFF

v_gene: TRBV30
j_gene: TRBJ2-3
abundance: NA
d_gene: NA
CDR3nt: TGTGCCTGGAGTGCCCCCGGTACGCAGTATTTT
CDR3aa: CAWSAPGTQYF

v_gene: TRBV29-1
j_gene: TRBJ2-7
abundance: NA
d_gene: NA
CDR3nt: TGCAGCGTCGCTCACTCAGGGCTAGCTTCCTACGAGCAGTACTTC
CDR3aa: CSVAHSGLASYEQYF

v_gene: TRBV9
j_gene: TRBJ1-2
abundance: once
d_gene: NA
CDR3nt: TGTGCCAGCAGCAGCCATTCACCTATGGAACGCTATGGCTACACCTTC
CDR3aa: CASSSHSPMERYGYTF

v_gene: TRBV7-9
j_gene: TRBJ1-3
abundance: NA
d_gene: NA
CDR3nt: TGTGCCAGCAGCCCACCTGAAGGAACTGGAAACACCATATATTTT
CDR3aa: CASSPPEGTGNTIYF

v_gene: TRBV30
j_gene: TRBJ1-3
abundance: NA
d_gene: NA
CDR3nt: TGTGCCTGGAGTGTAGCTCGCTCGGGAAACACCATATATTTT
CDR3aa: CAWSVARSGNTIYF

v_gene: TRBV12-5
j_gene: TRBJ2-7
abundance: NA
d_gene: NA
CDR3nt: TGTGCTAGTGGTTTGGCCGGTCCCGGGACCTACGAGCAGTACTTC
CDR3aa: CASGLAGPGTYEQYF

v_gene: TRBV4-2
j_gene: TRBJ2-7
abundance: few
d_gene: TRBD2
CDR3nt: TGTGCCAGCAGCCAAGATTTCAGCGGGATAGGCTACGAGCAGTACTTC
CDR3aa: CASSQDFSGIGYEQYF

v_gene: TRBV19
j_gene: TRBJ1-5
abundance: NA
d_gene: NA
CDR3nt: TGTGCCAGTAGTATACCCTGGGAAGCTAGGCCCCAGCATTTT
CDR3aa: CASSIPWEARPQHF

v_gene: TRBV4-3
j_gene: TRBJ2-2
abundance: NA
d_gene: TRBD2
CDR3nt: TGCGCCAGCAGCCGGGATGGACTAGCGGGAGGGTTTGGGGAGCTGTTTTTT
CDR3aa: CASSRDGLAGGFGELFF

v_gene: TRBV4-2
j_gene: TRBJ1-2
abundance: NA
d_gene: NA
CDR3nt: TGTGCCAGCAGTCAAACGAGGCAGATCTATGGCTACACCTTC
CDR3aa: CASSQTRQIYGYTF

v_gene: TRBV7-2
j_gene: TRBJ1-1
abundance: NA
d_gene: NA
CDR3nt: TGTGCCAGCAGCTTAGGGCGGAACACTGAAGCTTTCTTT
CDR3aa: CASSLGRNTEAFF

v_gene: TRBV5-4
j_gene: TRBJ1-2
abundance: NA
d_gene: NA
CDR3nt: TGTGCCAGCAGCTTGGGAGGTTTGATCTATGGCTACACCTTC
CDR3aa: CASSLGGLIYGYTF

v_gene: TRBV29-1
j_gene: TRBJ1-2
abundance: NA
d_gene: NA
CDR3nt: TGCAGCGTTGAGACCGAGAACAGGAGAAGAGGATATGGCTACACCTTC
CDR3aa: CSVETENRRRGYGYTF

v_gene: TRBV2
j_gene: TRBJ1-5
abundance: NA
d_gene: TRBD1
CDR3nt: TGTGCCAGCAGTGAATGGACAGGGTACAATCAGCCCCAGCATTTT
CDR3aa: CASSEWTGYNQPQHF

v_gene: TRBV7-2
j_gene: TRBJ1-5
abundance: NA
d_gene: NA
CDR3nt: TGTGCCAGCAGCGTAGCGGGGGGGGTAGGCAATCAGCCCCAGCATTTT
CDR3aa: CASSVAGGVGNQPQHF

v_gene: TRBV9
j_gene: TRBJ1-1
abundance: NA
d_gene: TRBD1
CDR3nt: TGTGCCAGCAGCCAGGGACAGGAAGCTTTCTTT
CDR3aa: CASSQGQEAFF

v_gene: TRBV10-3
j_gene: TRBJ2-7
abundance: NA
d_gene: NA
CDR3nt: TGTGCCATCAGTGAGTCTTACAGCCCCTACGAGCAGTACTTC
CDR3aa: CAISESYSPYEQYF

v_gene: TRBV7-9
j_gene: TRBJ1-5
abundance: NA
d_gene: TRBD1
CDR3nt: TGTGCCAGCACTTTTGGACAGGGCCAGGGTAATCAGCCCCAGCATTTT
CDR3aa: CASTFGQGQGNQPQHF

v_gene: TRBV30
j_gene: TRBJ1-4
abundance: NA
d_gene: NA
CDR3nt: TGTGCCTGGTCCTGGGGTGAAAAACTGTTTTTT
CDR3aa: CAWSWGEKLFF